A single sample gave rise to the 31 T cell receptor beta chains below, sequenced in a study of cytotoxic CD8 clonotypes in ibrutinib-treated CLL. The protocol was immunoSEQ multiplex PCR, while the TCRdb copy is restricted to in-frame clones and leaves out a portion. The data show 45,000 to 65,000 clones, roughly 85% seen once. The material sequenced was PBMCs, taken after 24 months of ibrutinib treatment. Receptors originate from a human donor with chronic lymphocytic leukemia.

CDR3 DNA: TGTGCCAGCAGCTCCCCTTCCAGTGGCGGGATGATACGAGATACGCAGTATTTT. This encodes CASSSPSSGGMIRDTQYF. The chain links TRBV7-2 to TRBJ2-3, with a weak D call TRBD2 (6 bases). Germline V gene lookup returns CDR1 SGHTA and CDR2 FQGNSA. CDR3 length: 18 residues. The V end was cut by 4 bases, the J end by 5 bases, with 25 bases between.

The CDR3 nucleotides are TGTGCCACGAGCGTAGGCGAGACCCAGTACTTC. This gives the protein CATSVGETQYF. The chain links TRBV6-5 to TRBJ2-5; D call uncertain. V dropped 10 bases and J dropped 5 bases, with 11 bases sitting between them. Germline CDR1 reads MNHEY; CDR2 reads SVGAGI. The CDR3 covers 11 residues.

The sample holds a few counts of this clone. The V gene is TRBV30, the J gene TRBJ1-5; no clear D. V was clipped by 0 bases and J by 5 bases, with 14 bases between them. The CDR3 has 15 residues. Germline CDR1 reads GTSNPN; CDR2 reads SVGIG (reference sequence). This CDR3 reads CAWSVRRAAHQPQHF. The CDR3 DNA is TGTGCCTGGAGTGTACGACGGGCAGCTCATCAGCCCCAGCATTTT. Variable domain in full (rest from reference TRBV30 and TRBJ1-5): SQTIHQWPATLVQPVGSPLSLECTVEGTSNPNLYWYRQAAGRGLQLLFYSVGIGQISSEVPQNLSASRPQDRQFILSSKKLLLSDSGFYLCAWSVRRAAHQPQHFGDGTRLSIL.

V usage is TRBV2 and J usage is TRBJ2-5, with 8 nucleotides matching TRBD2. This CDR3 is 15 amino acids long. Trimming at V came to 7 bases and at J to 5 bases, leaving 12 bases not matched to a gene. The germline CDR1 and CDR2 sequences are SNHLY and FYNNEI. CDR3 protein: CASNQGLEHGETQYF. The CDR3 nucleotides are TGTGCCAGCAACCAGGGACTAGAACACGGGGAGACCCAGTACTTC.

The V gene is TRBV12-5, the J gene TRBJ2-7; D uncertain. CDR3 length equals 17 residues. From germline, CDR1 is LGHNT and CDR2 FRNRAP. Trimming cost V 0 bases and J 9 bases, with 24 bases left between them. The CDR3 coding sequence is TGTGCTAGTGGTTTGGTACCTGGGGTTGACCCCGAGACTGGGCAGTACTTC. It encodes CASGLVPGVDPETGQYF.

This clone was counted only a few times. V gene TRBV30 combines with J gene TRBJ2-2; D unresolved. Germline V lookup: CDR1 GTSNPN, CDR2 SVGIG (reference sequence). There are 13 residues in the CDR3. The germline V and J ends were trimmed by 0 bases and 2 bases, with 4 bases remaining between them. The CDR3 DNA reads TGTGCCTGGAGTGTCTCCAACACCGGGGAGCTGTTTTTT. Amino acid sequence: CAWSVSNTGELFF.

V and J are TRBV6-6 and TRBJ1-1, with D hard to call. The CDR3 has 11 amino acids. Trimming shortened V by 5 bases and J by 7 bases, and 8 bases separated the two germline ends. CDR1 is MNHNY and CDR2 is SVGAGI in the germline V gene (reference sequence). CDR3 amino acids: CASSELDEAFF. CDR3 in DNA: TGTGCCAGCAGTGAACTGGATGAAGCTTTCTTT.

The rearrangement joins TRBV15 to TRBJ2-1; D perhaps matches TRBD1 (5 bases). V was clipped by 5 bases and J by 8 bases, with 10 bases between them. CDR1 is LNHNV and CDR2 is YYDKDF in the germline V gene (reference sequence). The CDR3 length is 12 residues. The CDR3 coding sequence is TGTGCCACCAGCCTACCAGGGTATGAGCAGTTCTTC. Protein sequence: CATSLPGYEQFF.

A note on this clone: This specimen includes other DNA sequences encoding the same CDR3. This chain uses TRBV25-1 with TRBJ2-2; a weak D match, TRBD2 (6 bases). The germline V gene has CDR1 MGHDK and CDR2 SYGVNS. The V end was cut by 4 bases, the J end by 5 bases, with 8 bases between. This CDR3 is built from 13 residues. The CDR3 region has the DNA TGTGCCAGCAGTGCCCGGGAGACCGGGGAGCTGTTTTTT. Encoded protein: CASSARETGELFF.

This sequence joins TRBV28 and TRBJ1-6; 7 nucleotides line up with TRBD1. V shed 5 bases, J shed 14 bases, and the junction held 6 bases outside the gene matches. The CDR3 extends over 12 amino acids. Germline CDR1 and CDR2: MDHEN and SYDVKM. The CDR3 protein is CASSQTGLSLHF. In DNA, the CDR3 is TGTGCCAGCAGTCAGACAGGGCTCTCCCTCCACTTT.

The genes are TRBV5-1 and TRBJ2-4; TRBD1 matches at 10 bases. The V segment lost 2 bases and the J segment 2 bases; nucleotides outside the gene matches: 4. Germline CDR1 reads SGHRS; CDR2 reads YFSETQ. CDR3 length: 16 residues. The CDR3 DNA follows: TGCGCCAGCAGCTTCGGACAGGGGGATACCAAAAACATTCAGTACTTC. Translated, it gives CASSFGQGDTKNIQYF.

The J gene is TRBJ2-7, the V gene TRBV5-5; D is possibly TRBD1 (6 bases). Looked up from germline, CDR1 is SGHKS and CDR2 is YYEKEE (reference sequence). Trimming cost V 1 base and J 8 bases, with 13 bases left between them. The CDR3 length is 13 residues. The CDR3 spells CASSLLQGDKQYF. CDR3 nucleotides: TGTGCCAGCAGCTTGTTACAGGGAGACAAGCAGTACTTC.

The CDR3 reads CASSQDWRGYGYTF. The CDR3 DNA sequence: TGTGCCAGCAGCCAAGATTGGCGGGGGTATGGCTACACCTTC. This sequence joins TRBV14 and TRBJ1-2; D may be TRBD1 (5 bases). This CDR3 region has 14 residues. V was shortened by 0 bases and J by 5 bases, with 10 bases between the two germline ends. Germline CDR1 and CDR2: SGHDN and FVKESK.

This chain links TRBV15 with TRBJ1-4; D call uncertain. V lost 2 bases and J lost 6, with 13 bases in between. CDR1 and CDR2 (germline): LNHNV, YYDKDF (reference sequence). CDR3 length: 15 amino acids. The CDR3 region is CATSRTLGGDEKLFF. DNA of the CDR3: TGTGCCACCAGCAGAACCCTCGGTGGGGATGAAAAACTGTTTTTT.

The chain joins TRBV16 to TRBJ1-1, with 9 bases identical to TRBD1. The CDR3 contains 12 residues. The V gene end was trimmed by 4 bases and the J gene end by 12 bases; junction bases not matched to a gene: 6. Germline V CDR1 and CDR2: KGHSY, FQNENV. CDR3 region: CASSPGQGRPFF. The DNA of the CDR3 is TGTGCCAGCAGCCCTGGACAGGGGAGACCTTTCTTT.

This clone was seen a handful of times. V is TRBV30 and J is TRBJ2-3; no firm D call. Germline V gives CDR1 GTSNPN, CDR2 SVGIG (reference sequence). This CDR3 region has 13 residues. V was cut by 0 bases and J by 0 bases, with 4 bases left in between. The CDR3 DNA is TGTGCCTGGAGTGTAGGCAGCACAGATACGCAGTATTTT. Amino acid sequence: CAWSVGSTDTQYF.

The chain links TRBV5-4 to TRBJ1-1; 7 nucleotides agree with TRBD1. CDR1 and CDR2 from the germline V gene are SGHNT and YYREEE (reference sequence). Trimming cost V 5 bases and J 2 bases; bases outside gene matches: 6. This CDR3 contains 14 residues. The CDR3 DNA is TGTGCCAGCAGAGAGAACAGGGGTAACACTGAAGCTTTCTTT. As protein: CASRENRGNTEAFF. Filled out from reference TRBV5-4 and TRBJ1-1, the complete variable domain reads ETGVTQSPTHLIKTRGQQVTLRCSSQSGHNTVSWYQQALGQGPQFIFQYYREEENGRGNFPPRFSGLQFPNYSSELNVNALELDDSALYLCASRENRGNTEAFFGQGTRLTVV.

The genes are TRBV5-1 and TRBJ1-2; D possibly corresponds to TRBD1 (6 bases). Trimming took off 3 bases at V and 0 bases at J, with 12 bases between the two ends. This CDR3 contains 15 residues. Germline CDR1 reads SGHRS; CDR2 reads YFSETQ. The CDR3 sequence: CASSYLGTTNYGYTF. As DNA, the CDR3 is TGCGCCAGCAGCTACCTCGGGACAACTAACTATGGCTACACCTTC.

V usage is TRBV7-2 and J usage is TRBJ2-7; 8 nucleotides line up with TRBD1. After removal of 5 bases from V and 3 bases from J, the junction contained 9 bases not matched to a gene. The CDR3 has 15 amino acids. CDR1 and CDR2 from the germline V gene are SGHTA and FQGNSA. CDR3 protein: CASSLRTGNFYEQYF. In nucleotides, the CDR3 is TGTGCCAGCAGCCTAAGGACAGGGAACTTCTACGAGCAGTACTTC.

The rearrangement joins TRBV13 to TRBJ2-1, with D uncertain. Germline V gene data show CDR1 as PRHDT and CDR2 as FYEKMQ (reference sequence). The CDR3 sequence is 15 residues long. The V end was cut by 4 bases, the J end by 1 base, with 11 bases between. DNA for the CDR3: TGTGCCAGCAGCTCCCTGACGGGTTCCTACAATGAGCAGTTCTTC. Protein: CASSSLTGSYNEQFF.

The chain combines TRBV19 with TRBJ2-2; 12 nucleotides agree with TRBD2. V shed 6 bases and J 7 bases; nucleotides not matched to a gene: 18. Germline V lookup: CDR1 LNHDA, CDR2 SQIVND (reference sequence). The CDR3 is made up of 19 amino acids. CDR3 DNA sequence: TGTGCCAGTAGCCTAGGGGCTAGCGGGAGGGCCGGGTTTATCGGGGAGCTGTTTTTT. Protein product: CASSLGASGRAGFIGELFF.

The CDR3 reads CASSKVLSGANVLTF. In nucleotides, the CDR3 is TGTGCCAGTAGTAAGGTCCTATCTGGGGCCAACGTCCTGACTTTC. This sequence joins TRBV19 and TRBJ2-6; D unclear. The CDR3 loop spans 15 amino acids. The germline V gene has CDR1 LNHDA and CDR2 SQIVND (reference sequence). The V end was cut by 4 bases, the J end by 1 base, with 8 bases between.

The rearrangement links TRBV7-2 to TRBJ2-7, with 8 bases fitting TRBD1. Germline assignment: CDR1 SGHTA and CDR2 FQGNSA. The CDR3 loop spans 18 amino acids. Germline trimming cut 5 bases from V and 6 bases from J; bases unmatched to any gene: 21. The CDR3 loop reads CASSRTHSGQGSLSEQYF. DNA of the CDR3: TGTGCCAGCAGCCGAACCCACTCCGGACAGGGCAGTCTCTCCGAGCAGTACTTC.

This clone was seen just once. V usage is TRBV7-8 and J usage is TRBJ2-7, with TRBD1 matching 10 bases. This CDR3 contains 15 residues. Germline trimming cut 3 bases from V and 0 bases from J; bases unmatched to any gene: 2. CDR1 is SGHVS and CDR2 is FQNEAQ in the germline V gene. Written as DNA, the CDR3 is TGTGCCAGCAGCTTTGGACAGGGGGTCTCCTACGAGCAGTACTTC. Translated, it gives CASSFGQGVSYEQYF.

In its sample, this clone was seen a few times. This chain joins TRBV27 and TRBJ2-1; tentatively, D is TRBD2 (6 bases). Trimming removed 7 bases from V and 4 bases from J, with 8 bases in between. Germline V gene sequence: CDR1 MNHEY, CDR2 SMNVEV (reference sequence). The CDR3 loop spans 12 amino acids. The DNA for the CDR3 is TGTGCCAGCAAGACTAGTTACAATGAGCAGTTCTTC. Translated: CASKTSYNEQFF.

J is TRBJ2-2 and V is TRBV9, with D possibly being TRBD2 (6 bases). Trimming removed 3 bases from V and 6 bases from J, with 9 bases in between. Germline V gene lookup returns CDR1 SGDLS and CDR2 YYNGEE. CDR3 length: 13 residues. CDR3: CASSARGPGELFF. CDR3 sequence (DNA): TGTGCCAGCAGCGCGCGGGGTCCCGGGGAGCTGTTTTTT.

The CDR3 region is CASGGARNQPQHF. The CDR3 coding sequence is TGTGCCAGCGGGGGGGCGCGGAATCAGCCCCAGCATTTT. This chain uses TRBV6-1 with TRBJ1-5; D might be TRBD1 (6 bases). The V gene lost 8 bases and the J gene lost 4 bases, with 12 bases spanning the gap. CDR1 MNHNS and CDR2 SASEGT come from the germline V gene. The CDR3 length is 13 residues.

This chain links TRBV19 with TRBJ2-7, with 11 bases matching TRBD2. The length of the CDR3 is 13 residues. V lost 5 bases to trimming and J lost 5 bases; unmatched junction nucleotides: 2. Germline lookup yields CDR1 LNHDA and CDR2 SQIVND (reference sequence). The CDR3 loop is CASSRLAGNEQYF. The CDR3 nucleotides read TGTGCCAGTAGTCGACTAGCGGGAAACGAGCAGTACTTC.

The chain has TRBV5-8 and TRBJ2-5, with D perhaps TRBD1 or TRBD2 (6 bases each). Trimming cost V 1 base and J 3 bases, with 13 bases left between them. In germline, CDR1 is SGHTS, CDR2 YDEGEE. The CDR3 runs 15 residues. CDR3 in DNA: TGTGCCAGCAGCTTGCCGTGGGGGGCGGAAGAGACCCAGTACTTC. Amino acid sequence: CASSLPWGAEETQYF.

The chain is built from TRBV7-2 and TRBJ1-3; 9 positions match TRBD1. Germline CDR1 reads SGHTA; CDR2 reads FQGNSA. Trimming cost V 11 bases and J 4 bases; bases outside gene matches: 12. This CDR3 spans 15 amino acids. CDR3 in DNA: TGTGCCTCCTCCTCCATGGGGACAGGGGGAAACACCATATATTTT. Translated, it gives CASSSMGTGGNTIYF.

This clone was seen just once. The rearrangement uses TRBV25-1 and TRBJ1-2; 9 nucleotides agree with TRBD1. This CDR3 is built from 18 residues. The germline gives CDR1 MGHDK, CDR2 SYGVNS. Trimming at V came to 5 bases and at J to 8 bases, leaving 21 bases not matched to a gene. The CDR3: CASSPLGGQGSLKGGYTF. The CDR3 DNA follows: TGTGCCAGCAGTCCCTTGGGGGGACAGGGATCCCTTAAGGGGGGCTACACCTTC.